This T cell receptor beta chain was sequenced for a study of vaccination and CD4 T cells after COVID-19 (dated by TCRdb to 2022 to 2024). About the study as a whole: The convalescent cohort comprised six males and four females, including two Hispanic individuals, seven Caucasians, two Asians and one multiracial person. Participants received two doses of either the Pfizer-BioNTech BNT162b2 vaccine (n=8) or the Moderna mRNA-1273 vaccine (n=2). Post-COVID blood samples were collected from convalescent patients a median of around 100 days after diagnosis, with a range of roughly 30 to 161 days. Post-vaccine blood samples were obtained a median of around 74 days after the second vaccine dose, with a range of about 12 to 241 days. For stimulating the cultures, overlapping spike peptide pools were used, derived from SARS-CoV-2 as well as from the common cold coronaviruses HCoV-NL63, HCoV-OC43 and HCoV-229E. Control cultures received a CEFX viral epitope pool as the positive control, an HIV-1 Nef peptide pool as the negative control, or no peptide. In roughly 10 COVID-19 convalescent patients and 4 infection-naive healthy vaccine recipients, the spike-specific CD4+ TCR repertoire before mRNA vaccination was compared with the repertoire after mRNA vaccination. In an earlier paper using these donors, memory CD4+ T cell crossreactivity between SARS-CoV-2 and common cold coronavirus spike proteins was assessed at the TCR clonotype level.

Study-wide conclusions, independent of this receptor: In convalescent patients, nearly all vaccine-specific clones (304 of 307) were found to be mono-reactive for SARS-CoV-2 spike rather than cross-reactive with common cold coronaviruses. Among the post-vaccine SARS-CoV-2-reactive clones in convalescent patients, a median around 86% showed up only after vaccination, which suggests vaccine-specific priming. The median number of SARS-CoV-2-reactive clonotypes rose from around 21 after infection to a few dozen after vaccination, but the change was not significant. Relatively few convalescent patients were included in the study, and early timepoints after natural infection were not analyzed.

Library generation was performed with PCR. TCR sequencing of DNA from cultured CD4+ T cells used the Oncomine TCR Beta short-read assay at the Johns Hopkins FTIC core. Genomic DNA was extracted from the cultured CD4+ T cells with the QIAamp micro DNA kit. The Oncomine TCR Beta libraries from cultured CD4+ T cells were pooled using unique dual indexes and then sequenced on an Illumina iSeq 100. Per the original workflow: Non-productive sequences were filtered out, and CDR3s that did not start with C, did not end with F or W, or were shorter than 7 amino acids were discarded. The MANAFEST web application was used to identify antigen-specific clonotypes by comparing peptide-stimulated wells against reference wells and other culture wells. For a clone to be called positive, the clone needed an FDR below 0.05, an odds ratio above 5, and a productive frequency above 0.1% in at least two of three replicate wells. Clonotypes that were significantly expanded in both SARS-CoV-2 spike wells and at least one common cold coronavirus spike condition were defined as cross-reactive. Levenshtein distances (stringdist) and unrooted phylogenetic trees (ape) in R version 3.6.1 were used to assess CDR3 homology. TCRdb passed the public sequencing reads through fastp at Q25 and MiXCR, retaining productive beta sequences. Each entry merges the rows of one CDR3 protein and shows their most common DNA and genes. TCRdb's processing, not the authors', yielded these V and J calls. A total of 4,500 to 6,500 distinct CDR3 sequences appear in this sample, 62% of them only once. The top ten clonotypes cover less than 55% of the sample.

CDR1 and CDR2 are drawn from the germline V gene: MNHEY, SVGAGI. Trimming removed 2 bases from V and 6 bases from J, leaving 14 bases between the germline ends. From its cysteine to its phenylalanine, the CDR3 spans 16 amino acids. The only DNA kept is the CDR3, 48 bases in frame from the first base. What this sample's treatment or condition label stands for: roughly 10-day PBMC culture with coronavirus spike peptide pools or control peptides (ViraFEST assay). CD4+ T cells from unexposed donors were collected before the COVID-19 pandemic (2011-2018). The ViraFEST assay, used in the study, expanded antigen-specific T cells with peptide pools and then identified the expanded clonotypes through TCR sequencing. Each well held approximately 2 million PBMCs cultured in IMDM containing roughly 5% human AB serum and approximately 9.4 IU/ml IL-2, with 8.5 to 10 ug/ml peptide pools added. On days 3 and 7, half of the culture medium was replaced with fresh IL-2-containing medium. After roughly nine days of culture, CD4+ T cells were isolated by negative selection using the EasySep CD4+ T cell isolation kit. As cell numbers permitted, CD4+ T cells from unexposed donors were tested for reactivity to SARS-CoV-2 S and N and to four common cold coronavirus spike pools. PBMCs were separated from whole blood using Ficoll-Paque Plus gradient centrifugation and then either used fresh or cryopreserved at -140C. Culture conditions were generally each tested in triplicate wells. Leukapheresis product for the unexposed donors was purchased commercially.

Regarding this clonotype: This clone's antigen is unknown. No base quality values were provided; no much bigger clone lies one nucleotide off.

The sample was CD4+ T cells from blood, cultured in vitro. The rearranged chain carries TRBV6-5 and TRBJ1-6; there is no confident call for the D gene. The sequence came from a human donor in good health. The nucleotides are TGTGCCAGCAGTTACGACGGCAGGAGGGTTAATTCACCCCTCCACTTT. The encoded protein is CASSYDGRRVNSPLHF.